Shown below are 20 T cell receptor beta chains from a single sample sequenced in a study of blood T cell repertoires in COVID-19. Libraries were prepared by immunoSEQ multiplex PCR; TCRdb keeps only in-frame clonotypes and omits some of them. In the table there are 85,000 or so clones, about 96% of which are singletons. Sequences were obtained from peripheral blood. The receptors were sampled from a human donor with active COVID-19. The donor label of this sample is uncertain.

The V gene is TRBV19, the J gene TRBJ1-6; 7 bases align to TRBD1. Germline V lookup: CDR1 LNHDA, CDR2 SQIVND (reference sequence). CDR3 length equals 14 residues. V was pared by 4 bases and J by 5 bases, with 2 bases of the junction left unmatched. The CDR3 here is CASSRQGDNSPLHF. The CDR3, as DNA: TGTGCCAGTAGTAGACAGGGTGATAATTCACCCCTCCACTTT.

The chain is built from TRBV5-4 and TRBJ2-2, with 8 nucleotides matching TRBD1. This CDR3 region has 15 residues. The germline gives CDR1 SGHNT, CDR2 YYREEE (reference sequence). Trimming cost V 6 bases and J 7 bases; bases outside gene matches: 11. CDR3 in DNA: TGTGCCAGCACGCCAATCGGACAGGGCCACGGGGAGCTGTTTTTT. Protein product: CASTPIGQGHGELFF.

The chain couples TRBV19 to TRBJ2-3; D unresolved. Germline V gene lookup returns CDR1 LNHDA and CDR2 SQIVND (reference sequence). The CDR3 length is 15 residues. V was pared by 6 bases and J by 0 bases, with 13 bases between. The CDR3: CASRPRTASTDTQYF. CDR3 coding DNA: TGTGCCAGTAGGCCCCGAACAGCTAGCACAGATACGCAGTATTTT.

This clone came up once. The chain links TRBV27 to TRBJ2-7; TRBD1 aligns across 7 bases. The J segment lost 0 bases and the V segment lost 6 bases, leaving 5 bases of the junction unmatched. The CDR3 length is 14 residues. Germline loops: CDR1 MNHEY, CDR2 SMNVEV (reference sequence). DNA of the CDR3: TGTGCCAGCAGCATAGACAGGGCCTCCTACGAGCAGTACTTC. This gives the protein CASSIDRASYEQYF.

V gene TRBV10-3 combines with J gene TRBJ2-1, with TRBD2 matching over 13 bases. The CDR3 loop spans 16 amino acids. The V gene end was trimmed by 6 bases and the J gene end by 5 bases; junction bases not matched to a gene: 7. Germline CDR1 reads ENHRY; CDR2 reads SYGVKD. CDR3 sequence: CAIRKGTSGADNEQFF. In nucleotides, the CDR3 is TGTGCCATCAGAAAAGGGACTAGCGGGGCTGACAATGAGCAGTTCTTC.

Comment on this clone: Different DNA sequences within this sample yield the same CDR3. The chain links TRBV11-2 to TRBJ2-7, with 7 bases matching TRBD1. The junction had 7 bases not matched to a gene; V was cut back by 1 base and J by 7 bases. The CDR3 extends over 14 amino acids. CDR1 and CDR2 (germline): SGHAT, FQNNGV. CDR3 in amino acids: CASSLGQGVGEQYF. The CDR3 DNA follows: TGTGCCAGCAGCTTAGGACAGGGAGTCGGGGAGCAGTACTTC.

CDR3 DNA sequence: TGCGCCAGCAGTGGGGGGCTAAGCTACGAGCAGTACTTC. Protein sequence: CASSGGLSYEQYF. The chain has TRBV10-1 and TRBJ2-7; possibly TRBD1 for D (6 bases). From germline, CDR1 is WNHNN and CDR2 SYGVQD (reference sequence). The CDR3 has 13 residues. V gave up 4 bases and J gave up 3 bases, with 10 bases separating them.

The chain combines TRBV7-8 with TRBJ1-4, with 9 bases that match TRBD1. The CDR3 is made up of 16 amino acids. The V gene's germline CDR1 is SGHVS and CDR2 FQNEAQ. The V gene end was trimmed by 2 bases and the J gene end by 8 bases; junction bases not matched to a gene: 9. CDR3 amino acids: CASSLLVRTGDEKLFF. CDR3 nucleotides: TGTGCCAGCAGCTTATTGGTCAGGACAGGGGACGAAAAACTGTTTTTT. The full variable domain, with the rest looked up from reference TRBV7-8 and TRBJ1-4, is GAGVSQSPRYKVAKRGQDVALRCDPISGHVSLFWYQQALGQGPEFLTYFQNEAQLDKSGLPSDRFFAERPEGSVSTLKIQRTQQEDSAVYLCASSLLVRTGDEKLFFGSGTQLSVL.

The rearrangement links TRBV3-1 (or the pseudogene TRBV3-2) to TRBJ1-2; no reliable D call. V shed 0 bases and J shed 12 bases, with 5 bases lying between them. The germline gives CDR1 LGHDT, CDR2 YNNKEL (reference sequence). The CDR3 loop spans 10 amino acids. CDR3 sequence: CASSQEAHTF. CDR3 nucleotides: TGTGCCAGCAGCCAAGAGGCACACACCTTC.

The CDR3 spells CASSRRGNYGYTF. The CDR3 region has the DNA TGTGCCAGCAGTAGGAGGGGCAACTATGGCTACACCTTC. V usage is TRBV28 and J usage is TRBJ1-2, with TRBD1 as a possible D gene (5 bases). The germline V gene has CDR1 MDHEN and CDR2 SYDVKM. Trimming took off 5 bases at V and 2 bases at J, with 9 bases between the two ends. The CDR3 has 13 residues.

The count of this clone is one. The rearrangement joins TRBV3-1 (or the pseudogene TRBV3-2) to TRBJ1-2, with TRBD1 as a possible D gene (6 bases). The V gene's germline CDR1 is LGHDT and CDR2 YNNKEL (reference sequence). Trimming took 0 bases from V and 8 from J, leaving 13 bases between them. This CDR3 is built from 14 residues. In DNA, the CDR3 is TGTGCCAGCAGCCAAGAGGGGACATGGAAAGGCTACACCTTC. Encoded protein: CASSQEGTWKGYTF.

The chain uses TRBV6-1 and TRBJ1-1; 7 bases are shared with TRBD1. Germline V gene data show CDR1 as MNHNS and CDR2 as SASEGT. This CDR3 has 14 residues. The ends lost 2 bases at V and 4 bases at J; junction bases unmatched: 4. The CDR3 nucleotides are TGTGCCAGCAGTGAACGGAGGGGGCTCACTGAAGCTTTCTTT. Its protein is CASSERRGLTEAFF.

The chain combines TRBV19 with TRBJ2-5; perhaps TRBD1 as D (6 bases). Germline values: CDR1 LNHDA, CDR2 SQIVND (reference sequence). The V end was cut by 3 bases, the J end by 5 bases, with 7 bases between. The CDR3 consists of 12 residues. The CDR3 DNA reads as TGTGCCAGTAGTATGAGGGGGGAGACCCAGTACTTC. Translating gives CASSMRGETQYF.

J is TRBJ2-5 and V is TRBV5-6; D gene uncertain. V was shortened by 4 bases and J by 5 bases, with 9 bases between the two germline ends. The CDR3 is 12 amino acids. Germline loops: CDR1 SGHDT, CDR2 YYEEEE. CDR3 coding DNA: TGTGCCAGCAGCCGCCGTAGTGAGACCCAGTACTTC. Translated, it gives CASSRRSETQYF.

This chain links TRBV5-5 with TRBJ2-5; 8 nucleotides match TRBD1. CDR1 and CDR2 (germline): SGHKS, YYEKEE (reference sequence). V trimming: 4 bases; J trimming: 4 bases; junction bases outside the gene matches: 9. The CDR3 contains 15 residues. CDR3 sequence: CASSPGGRGLETQYF. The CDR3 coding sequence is TGTGCCAGCAGCCCAGGGGGCCGGGGACTAGAGACCCAGTACTTC.

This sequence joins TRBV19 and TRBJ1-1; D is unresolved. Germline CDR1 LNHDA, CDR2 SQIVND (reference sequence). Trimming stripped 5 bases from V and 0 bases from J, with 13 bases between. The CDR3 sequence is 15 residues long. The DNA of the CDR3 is TGTGCCAGTAGTTCAATGAAACTCCTGAACACTGAAGCTTTCTTT. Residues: CASSSMKLLNTEAFF.

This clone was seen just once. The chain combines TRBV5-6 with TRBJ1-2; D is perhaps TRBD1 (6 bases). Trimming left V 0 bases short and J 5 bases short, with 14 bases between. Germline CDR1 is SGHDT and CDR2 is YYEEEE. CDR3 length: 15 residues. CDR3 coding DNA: TGTGCCAGCAGCTTGGCAGGCCCAGGGGAATATGGCTACACCTTC. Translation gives CASSLAGPGEYGYTF.

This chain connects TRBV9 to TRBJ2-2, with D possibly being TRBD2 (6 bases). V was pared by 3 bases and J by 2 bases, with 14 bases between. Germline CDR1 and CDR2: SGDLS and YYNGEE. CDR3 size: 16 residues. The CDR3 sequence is CASSALWDLNTGELFF. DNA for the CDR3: TGTGCCAGCAGCGCCCTATGGGACTTAAACACCGGGGAGCTGTTTTTT.

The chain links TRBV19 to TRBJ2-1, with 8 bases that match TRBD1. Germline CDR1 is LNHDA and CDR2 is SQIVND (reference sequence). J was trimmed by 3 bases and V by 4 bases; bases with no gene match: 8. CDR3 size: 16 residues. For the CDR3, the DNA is TGTGCCAGTAGTAGAGACAGGGGTCCTCTCTACAATGAGCAGTTCTTC. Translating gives CASSRDRGPLYNEQFF.

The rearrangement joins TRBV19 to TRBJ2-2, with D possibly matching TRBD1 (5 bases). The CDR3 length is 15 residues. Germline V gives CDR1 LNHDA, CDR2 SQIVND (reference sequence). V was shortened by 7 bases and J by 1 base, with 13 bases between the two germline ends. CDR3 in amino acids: CASKGWQGNTGELFF. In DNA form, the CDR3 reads TGTGCCAGTAAGGGTTGGCAGGGGAACACCGGGGAGCTGTTTTTT. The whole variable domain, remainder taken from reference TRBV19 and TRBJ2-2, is DGGITQSPKYLFRKEGQNVTLSCEQNLNHDAMYWYRQDPGQGLRLIYYSQIVNDFQKGDIAEGYSVSREKKESFPLTVTSAQKNPTAFYLCASKGWQGNTGELFFGEGSRLTVL.